Listed below are T cell receptor beta chains from one sample, sequenced in a study of metastatic and nonmetastatic thyroid tumors. From the PCR reads, TCRdb re-called clones with MiXCR. The table lists about 22,000 clones, about a sixth of them singletons. Material: blood. These receptors were collected from a male donor with papillary thyroid cancer or a benign thyroid nodule (not recorded which). Some clones in this sample may be carry-over from other donors' samples. CDR3s include the opening cysteine and the closing phenylalanine or tryptophan. The order of the fields is V gene, CDR3 protein.

v_call: TRBV5-1
cdr3_aa: CSSSLALASGSEDTQYF

v_call: TRBV20-1
cdr3_aa: CSARYRDRGWRNTGELFF

v_call: TRBV11-1
cdr3_aa: CASSLSLAGSYNEQFF

v_call: TRBV27
cdr3_aa: CASSTLQGANTGELFF

v_call: TRBV5-1
cdr3_aa: CASSLVGGSLRAGPGYF

v_call: TRBV28
cdr3_aa: CASLPGHRTEAFF

v_call: TRBV6-1
cdr3_aa: CASSDAGSGANFLTF

v_call: TRBV5-1
cdr3_aa: CASSPGQGSSYEQYF

v_call: TRBV5-1
cdr3_aa: CASSLASDTTDTQYF

v_call: TRBV12-3/TRBV12-4
cdr3_aa: CASSFRAGGTGELFF

v_call: TRBV7-2
cdr3_aa: CASSLRGSEQYF

v_call: TRBV27
cdr3_aa: CASISRGVNTGDLFF

v_call: TRBV15
cdr3_aa: CATSREGSDTSYEQYF

v_call: TRBV6-1
cdr3_aa: CASSEVPGSGLPYEQYF

v_call: TRBV9
cdr3_aa: CASSYTGTSGPNEQFF

v_call: TRBV9
cdr3_aa: CASSVGEGEAFF

v_call: TRBV20-1
cdr3_aa: CSARDPLAGGRNEQFF

v_call: TRBV9
cdr3_aa: CASSREGNYGYTF

v_call: TRBV28
cdr3_aa: CASYGTGGTETQYF

v_call: TRBV24-1
cdr3_aa: CATSDLDSSYGYTF

v_call: TRBV5-5
cdr3_aa: CASSQRTGGGEKLFF

v_call: TRBV7-8
cdr3_aa: CASSAPGTANYEQYF

v_call: TRBV19
cdr3_aa: CASSAQPGQGRPFF

v_call: TRBV7-8
cdr3_aa: CASSFQPRGGGQPQHF

v_call: TRBV5-1
cdr3_aa: CTSSFTGTGEDGYTF

v_call: TRBV6-1
cdr3_aa: CASTGAYEQYF

v_call: TRBV5-6
cdr3_aa: CASSLPDLRDDNEQFF

v_call: TRBV5-5
cdr3_aa: CASSLTGEGTQYF

v_call: TRBV20-1
cdr3_aa: CSARVGETQYF

v_call: TRBV6-1
cdr3_aa: CASSEPGRGWVF

v_call: TRBV5-1
cdr3_aa: CASSLLATNEKLFF

v_call: TRBV6-1
cdr3_aa: CAISEGAAYDYTF

v_call: TRBV18
cdr3_aa: CASAEGVTKQPQHF

v_call: TRBV5-1
cdr3_aa: CASSLVGRRMGIGYTF

v_call: TRBV30
cdr3_aa: CAWSPQETQYF

v_call: TRBV25-1
cdr3_aa: CASSEGNRGVYGYTF

v_call: TRBV19
cdr3_aa: CASSPLPGDGYTF